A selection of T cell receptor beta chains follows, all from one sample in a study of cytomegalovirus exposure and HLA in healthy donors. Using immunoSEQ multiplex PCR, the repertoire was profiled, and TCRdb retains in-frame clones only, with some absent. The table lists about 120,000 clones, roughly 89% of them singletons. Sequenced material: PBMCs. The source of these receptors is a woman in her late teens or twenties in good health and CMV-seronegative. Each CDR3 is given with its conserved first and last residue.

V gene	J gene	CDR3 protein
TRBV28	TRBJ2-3	CASRRNMVLTDTQYF
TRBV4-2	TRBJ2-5	CASSQGSGLAESQETQYF
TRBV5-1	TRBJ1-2	CASSLVRDIDGYTF
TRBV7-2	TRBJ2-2	CASSTRQGGGAGELFF
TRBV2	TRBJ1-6	CASGGQDGSPLHF
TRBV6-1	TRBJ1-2	CASSETTSGGYGYTF
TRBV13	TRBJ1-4	CASSSQGATNEKLFF
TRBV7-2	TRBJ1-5	CASSLVGLSNQPQHF
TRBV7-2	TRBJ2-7	CASSYGTGSYEQYF
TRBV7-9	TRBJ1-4	CASSLEFQLGRAEKLFF
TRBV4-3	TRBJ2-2	CASSQVAGSDNTGELFF
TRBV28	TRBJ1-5	CASSSLNTYQPQHF
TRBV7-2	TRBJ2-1	CASSLEGGRRRNEQFF
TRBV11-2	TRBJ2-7	CASSQNLASEQYF
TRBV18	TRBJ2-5	CASSPRTSGGQETQYF
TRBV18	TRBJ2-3	CASSPSDTQYF
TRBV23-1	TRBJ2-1	CASRSGRINEQFF
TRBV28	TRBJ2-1	CASSPSWTSGTNEQFF
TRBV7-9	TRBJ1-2	CAGGGGQGIYGYTF
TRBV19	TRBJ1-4	CASSIGRVATNEKLFF
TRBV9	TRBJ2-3	CASSVRAGRTDTQYF
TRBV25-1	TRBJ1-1	CASSEQGDATEAFF
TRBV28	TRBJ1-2	CASSLPRVVYGYTF
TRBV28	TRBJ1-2	CASSLGSYGYTF
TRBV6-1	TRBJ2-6	CASTGGSSGANVLTF
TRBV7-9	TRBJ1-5	CASSPTGLSNQPQHF
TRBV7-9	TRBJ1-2	CASSLQGNGYTF
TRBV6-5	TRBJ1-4	CASSVQVRDGKLFF
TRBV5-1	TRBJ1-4	CASSLRGVGEKLFF